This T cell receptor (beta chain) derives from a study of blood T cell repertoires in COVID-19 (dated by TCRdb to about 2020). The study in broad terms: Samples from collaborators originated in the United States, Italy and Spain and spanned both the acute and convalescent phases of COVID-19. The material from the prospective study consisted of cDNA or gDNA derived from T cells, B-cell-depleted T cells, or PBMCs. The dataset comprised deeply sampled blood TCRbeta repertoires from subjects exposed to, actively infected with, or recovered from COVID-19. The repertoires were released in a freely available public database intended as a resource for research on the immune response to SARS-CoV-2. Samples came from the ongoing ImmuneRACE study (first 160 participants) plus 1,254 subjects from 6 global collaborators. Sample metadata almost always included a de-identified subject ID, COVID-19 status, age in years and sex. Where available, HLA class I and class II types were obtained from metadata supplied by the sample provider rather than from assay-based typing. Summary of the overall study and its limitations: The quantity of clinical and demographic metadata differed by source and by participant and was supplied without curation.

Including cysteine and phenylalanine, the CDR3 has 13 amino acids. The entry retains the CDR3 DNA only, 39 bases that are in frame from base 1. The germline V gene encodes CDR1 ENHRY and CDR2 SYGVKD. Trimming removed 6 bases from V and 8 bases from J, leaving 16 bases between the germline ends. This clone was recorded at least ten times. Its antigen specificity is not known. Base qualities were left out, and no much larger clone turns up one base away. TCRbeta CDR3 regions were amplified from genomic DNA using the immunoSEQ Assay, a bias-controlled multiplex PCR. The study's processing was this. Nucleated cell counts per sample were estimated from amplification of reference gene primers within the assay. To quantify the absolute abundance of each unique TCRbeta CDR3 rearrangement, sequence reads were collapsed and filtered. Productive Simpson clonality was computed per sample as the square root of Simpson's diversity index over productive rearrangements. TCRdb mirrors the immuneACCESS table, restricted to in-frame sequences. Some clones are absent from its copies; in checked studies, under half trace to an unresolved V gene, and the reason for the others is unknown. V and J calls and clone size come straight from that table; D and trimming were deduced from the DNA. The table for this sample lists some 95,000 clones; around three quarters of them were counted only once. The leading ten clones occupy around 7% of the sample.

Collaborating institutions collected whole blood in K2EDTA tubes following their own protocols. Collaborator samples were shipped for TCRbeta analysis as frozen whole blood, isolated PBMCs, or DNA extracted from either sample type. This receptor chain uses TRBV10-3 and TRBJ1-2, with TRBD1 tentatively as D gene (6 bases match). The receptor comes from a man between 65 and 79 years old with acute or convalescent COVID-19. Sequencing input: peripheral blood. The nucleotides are TGTGCCATCAGGGGGAAACAGGGCCGGGGCTACACCTTC. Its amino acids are CAIRGKQGRGYTF.